One and the same sample provided the 26 T cell receptor beta chains below, sequenced in a study of CD4 T cells in relation to SARS-CoV-2 and coronaviruses. Some clones are missing from TCRdb's copy, which holds only in-frame ones; the method was immunoSEQ multiplex PCR. This sample has around 69,000 clones, with approximately 94% found just once. Unexposed donor CD4+ T cells date from about 2011-2018, before the COVID-19 pandemic. Sequencing was carried out using naive CD4+ T cells from PBMCs. Indicated subset: naive CD4+ T cells isolated by negative enrichment. These receptors came from a human donor in good health.

This chain uses TRBV5-1 with TRBJ2-5; 8 positions match TRBD2. CDR3 size: 15 residues. The J segment lost 5 bases and the V segment lost 1 base, leaving 7 bases of the junction unmatched. The germline V gene has CDR1 SGHRS and CDR2 YFSETQ. The CDR3 loop reads CASSLYSGGAETQYF. CDR3 in DNA: TGCGCCAGCAGCTTGTACTCGGGAGGGGCGGAGACCCAGTACTTC.

The CDR3 sequence is CASSSPDRQGVEGYTF. The CDR3 DNA is TGTGCCAGCAGTTCACCGGACAGACAGGGGGTGGAAGGCTACACCTTC. This chain uses TRBV28 with TRBJ1-2, with 9 bases aligning to TRBD1. V dropped 4 bases and J dropped 8; count of bases not matched to a gene: 14. This CDR3 contains 16 residues. CDR1 is MDHEN, CDR2 SYDVKM, per germline.

The genes are TRBV18 and TRBJ2-7, with 10 bases aligning to TRBD1. Germline V gene data show CDR1 as KGHSH and CDR2 as LQKENI. The CDR3 spans 15 residues. V was pared by 2 bases and J by 9 bases, with 10 bases of the junction left unmatched. In nucleotides, the CDR3 is TGTGCCAGCTCACCATTTAGGACAGGGGGGACGCCGCAGTACTTC. Translated, it gives CASSPFRTGGTPQYF.

This chain joins TRBV29-1 and TRBJ1-2; D remains ambiguous. The CDR3 runs to 13 residues. Germline V lookup: CDR1 SQVTM, CDR2 ANQGSEA. V was trimmed by 4 bases and J by 0 bases, leaving 9 bases between them. CDR3 region: CSVVVRANYGYTF. CDR3 DNA sequence: TGCAGCGTTGTGGTCAGAGCTAACTATGGCTACACCTTC. Variable domain in full (rest from reference TRBV29-1 and TRBJ1-2): SAVISQKPSRDICQRGTSLTIQCQVDSQVTMMFWYRQQPGQSLTLIATANQGSEATYESGFVIDKFPISRPNLTFSTLTVSNMSPEDSSIYLCSVVVRANYGYTFGSGTRLTVV.

The rearrangement links TRBV11-3 to TRBJ2-1, with D possibly being TRBD2 (6 bases). This CDR3 contains 14 residues. Trimming removed 0 bases from V and 7 bases from J, with 10 bases in between. Germline-derived CDR1 and CDR2 are SGHNT and YENEEA. CDR3 amino acids: CASSLDRGRNEQFF. Written as DNA, the CDR3 is TGTGCCAGCAGCTTAGATCGGGGGAGGAATGAGCAGTTCTTC.

This clone was counted a few times. The chain links TRBV4-2 to TRBJ1-1; a possible D gene is TRBD1 (5 bases). The CDR3 totals 14 residues. Germline CDR1 is LGHNA and CDR2 is YNFKEQ. Trimming removed 0 bases at V and 8 bases at J, with 13 bases between. CDR3 region: CASSQELQAGEAFF. Written as DNA, the CDR3 is TGTGCCAGCAGCCAAGAGTTACAGGCCGGGGAAGCTTTCTTT.

The chain employs TRBV28 and TRBJ1-1; possible D gene TRBD1, 5 bases. Germline CDR1 MDHEN, CDR2 SYDVKM. The CDR3 length is 13 residues. With 4 bases removed from V and 4 bases from J, the gap between germline ends came to 10 bases. CDR3: CASSWIRGTEAFF. CDR3 coding DNA: TGTGCCAGCAGTTGGATTAGGGGCACTGAAGCTTTCTTT.

V gene TRBV7-9 combines with J gene TRBJ2-3; D uncertain. Trimming removed 3 bases from V and 2 bases from J, with 15 bases in between. The CDR3 is 16 amino acids. Germline lookup yields CDR1 SEHNR and CDR2 FQNEAQ (reference sequence). The chain's CDR3 is CASSLLEGRATDTQYF. The CDR3 DNA is TGTGCCAGCAGCTTGCTTGAAGGACGGGCCACAGATACGCAGTATTTT.

In its sample, this clone was seen once. The chain combines TRBV6-2 or TRBV6-3 with TRBJ1-5; 7 bases are shared with TRBD1. The germline V gene has CDR1 MNHEY and CDR2 SVGEGT. The CDR3 is 16 amino acids. Trimming at V came to 5 bases and at J to 2 bases, leaving 9 bases not matched to a gene. CDR3 region: CASSIRGRGGNQPQHF. CDR3 nucleotides: TGTGCCAGCAGTATCCGGGGCAGGGGGGGCAATCAGCCCCAGCATTTT.

This chain links TRBV5-1 with TRBJ2-2, with TRBD2 identical over 11 bases. Germline V gene data show CDR1 as SGHRS and CDR2 as YFSETQ. This CDR3 has 18 residues. J was trimmed by 5 bases and V by 4 bases; bases with no gene match: 13. The CDR3 sequence is CASSVGTGTSGRTGELFF. The CDR3 bases are TGCGCCAGCAGCGTGGGAACCGGGACTAGCGGACGTACCGGGGAGCTGTTTTTT.

As regards this clone: The DNA is left out, because the CDR3 cannot be placed on it with certainty; the CDR3 is given as TCRdb lists it. The chain is built from TRBV7-3 and TRBJ2-7; the DNA was not compared with TRBD2, the D call given in the table. Germline loops: CDR1 SGHTA, CDR2 FQGTGA. Inclusive of both ends, the CDR3 amounts to 17 amino acids. CDR3 region: CASSLVGQGALAGDLYF.

This chain joins TRBV19 and TRBJ1-5; TRBD1 is a possible D gene (5 bases). The V gene's germline CDR1 is LNHDA and CDR2 SQIVND (reference sequence). V was clipped by 1 base and J by 4 bases, with 17 bases between them. This CDR3 is 17 amino acids long. The chain's CDR3 is CASSIGMGTEKNQPQHF. The DNA of the CDR3 is TGTGCCAGTAGTATAGGAATGGGGACCGAGAAAAATCAGCCCCAGCATTTT.

The table lists this clone with a count of one. The V gene is TRBV2, the J gene TRBJ2-2; possible D gene TRBD1, 6 bases. CDR1 and CDR2 (germline): SNHLY, FYNNEI. V was shortened by 1 base and J by 6 bases, with 12 bases between the two germline ends. The length of the CDR3 is 15 residues. CDR3 bases: TGTGCCAGCAGTGAAGGACAGGCCAGGGCCGGGGAGCTGTTTTTT. Its translation is CASSEGQARAGELFF.

J is TRBJ2-5 and V is TRBV5-1; D perhaps matches TRBD2 (5 bases). This CDR3 spans 15 amino acids. V lost 4 bases to trimming and J lost 5 bases, with 18 bases between them. Germline assignment: CDR1 SGHRS and CDR2 YFSETQ. CDR3 in DNA: TGCGCCAGCAGCCGGGGTTCACAAGGGTCGGAGACCCAGTACTTC. Its translation is CASSRGSQGSETQYF. The whole variable domain, filled in from reference TRBV5-1 and TRBJ2-5, reads KAGVTQTPRYLIKTRGQQVTLSCSPISGHRSVSWYQQTPGQGLQFLFEYFSETQRNKGNFPGRFSGRQFSNSRSEMNVSTLELGDSALYLCASSRGSQGSETQYFGPGTRLLVL.

The chain couples TRBV2 to TRBJ2-7, with D maybe TRBD2 (5 bases). CDR3 length: 14 residues. Deletions cut 10 bases from V and 2 bases from J, with 18 bases between. The germline V gene has CDR1 SNHLY and CDR2 FYNNEI. In DNA form, the CDR3 reads TGTGCCACCCAGAACCGACTACATACCTACGAGCAGTACTTC. Its protein product is CATQNRLHTYEQYF.

The J gene is TRBJ1-2, the V gene TRBV6-1; weak D call: TRBD1 (5 bases). V was cut by 4 bases and J by 5 bases, with 23 bases left in between. The germline CDR1 and CDR2 sequences are MNHNS and SASEGT. The CDR3 consists of 17 residues. This CDR3 reads CASSGRGATDGAYGYTF. In DNA, the CDR3 is TGTGCCAGCAGTGGAAGGGGCGCAACAGACGGGGCGTATGGCTACACCTTC.

This chain links TRBV6-5 with TRBJ1-5; 10 bases map to TRBD1. Germline loops: CDR1 MNHEY, CDR2 SVGAGI. This CDR3 spans 15 amino acids. The junction had 3 bases not matched to a gene; V was cut back by 6 bases and J by 1 base. CDR3 sequence (DNA): TGTGCCAGCAGCCGGGACAGGGGAAGCAATCAGCCCCAGCATTTT. It translates to CASSRDRGSNQPQHF.

The chain couples TRBV28 to TRBJ2-5; D remains ambiguous. V was cut by 5 bases and J by 3 bases, with 16 bases left in between. Germline CDR1 and CDR2: MDHEN and SYDVKM. The CDR3 totals 15 residues. The CDR3 DNA reads as TGTGCCAGCAGTGAGCCCCAGCGCCGGGAAGAGACCCAGTACTTC. This sequence encodes CASSEPQRREETQYF.

The rearrangement uses TRBV5-4 and TRBJ2-1; 8 bases line up with TRBD2. The CDR3 covers 15 residues. Unmatched junction bases numbered 5, after V lost 6 bases and J lost 0 bases. CDR1 is SGHNT and CDR2 is YYREEE in the germline V gene (reference sequence). CDR3 sequence: CASTVAGSSYNEQFF. The CDR3 coding sequence is TGTGCCAGCACCGTAGCGGGGAGCTCCTACAATGAGCAGTTCTTC.

V and J are TRBV29-1 and TRBJ2-7, with 7 bases identical to TRBD2. CDR1 SQVTM and CDR2 ANQGSEA come from the germline V gene. After removal of 6 bases from V and 0 bases from J, the junction contained 8 bases not matched to a gene. This CDR3 has 14 amino acids. CDR3 in amino acids: CSVSPSGYSYEQYF. The DNA of the CDR3 is TGCAGCGTGTCCCCTAGCGGCTACTCCTACGAGCAGTACTTC.

The count of this clone is one. This rearrangement joins TRBV24-1 to TRBJ2-1; a possible D gene is TRBD1 (5 bases). V lost 4 bases, J lost 8 bases, and 8 bases lay in between. There are 12 residues in the CDR3. Germline CDR1 reads KGHDR; CDR2 reads SFDVKD. The DNA for the CDR3 is TGTGCCACCAGTGAGGGCAGGGATGAGCAGTTCTTC. As protein: CATSEGRDEQFF.

V and J are TRBV20-1 and TRBJ1-1; TRBD1 might be the D (5 bases). V lost 3 bases and J 10 bases, leaving 15 bases between the germline ends. The CDR3 extends over 12 amino acids. In germline, CDR1 is DFQATT, CDR2 SNEGSKA (reference sequence). The CDR3 here is CSASLVQGPAFF. In DNA form, the CDR3 reads TGCAGTGCTAGTTTAGTTCAGGGTCCAGCTTTCTTT.

The V call is TRBV18, the J call TRBJ2-5; no reliable D call. This CDR3 is 13 amino acids long. CDR1 KGHSH and CDR2 LQKENI come from the germline V gene. V lost 3 bases, J lost 0 bases, and 5 bases lay in between. The CDR3 loop is CASSPTDQETQYF. As DNA, the CDR3 is TGTGCCAGCTCACCCACAGACCAAGAGACCCAGTACTTC.

This clone was seen a single time. This chain connects TRBV14 to TRBJ1-6, with D unclear. CDR1 and CDR2 from the germline V gene are SGHDN and FVKESK. The CDR3 has 13 residues. V was trimmed by 1 base and J by 7 bases, leaving 5 bases between them. The CDR3 here is CASSQVRNSPLHF. The DNA of the CDR3 is TGTGCCAGCAGCCAAGTGAGGAATTCACCCCTCCACTTT.

The chain joins TRBV11-2 to TRBJ2-5; D tentatively reads TRBD1 or TRBD2 (5 bases each). Germline V CDR1 and CDR2: SGHAT, FQNNGV. The ends were cut back, 2 bases at V and 5 bases at J, with 18 bases in the middle. This CDR3 region has 16 residues. CDR3 loop: CASSLYSGRWGETQYF. Here the CDR3 DNA reads TGTGCCAGCAGCTTATATTCCGGCAGGTGGGGGGAGACCCAGTACTTC.

The chain links TRBV9 to TRBJ2-7; 9 positions agree with TRBD2. The CDR3 extends over 16 amino acids. With V trimmed by 4 bases and J by 4 bases, 12 bases remained unmatched. Germline V gene sequence: CDR1 SGDLS, CDR2 YYNGEE. CDR3 DNA sequence: TGTGCCAGCAGCCCCGATTTGGTAGCGGGAGTTTACGAGCAGTACTTC. Its protein is CASSPDLVAGVYEQYF.